These 7 T cell receptor beta chains were sequenced from one sample in a study of Graves' ophthalmopathy and Graves' hyperthyroidism. RNA transcripts yielded amplified TCR beta CDR3 regions. HTBI primers were used in a first-round RT-PCR, which preceded a second-round multiplex PCR. Via MiXCR, TCRdb re-called the multiplex PCR reads, giving one row per CDR3 protein. The data show about 340,000 distinct CDR3 sequences, roughly 15% seen once. The sequencing input was peripheral blood. These TCRs come from an adult man with Graves' ophthalmopathy.

At least ten counts were recorded for this clonotype. The chain links TRBV29-1 to TRBJ2-5; D not resolved. CDR1 and CDR2 from the germline V gene are SQVTM and ANQGSEA. The CDR3 is 11 residues long. Trimming cost V 7 bases and J 2 bases, with 8 bases left between them. CDR3 residues: CSGVGQETQYF. In nucleotides, the CDR3 is TGCAGCGGGGTCGGGCAAGAGACCCAGTACTTC.

The rearrangement uses TRBV19 and TRBJ2-7; 7 bases line up with TRBD1. CDR3 size: 13 residues. Germline V gene data show CDR1 as LNHDA and CDR2 as SQIVND (reference sequence). J gave up 7 bases and V 5 bases, and 8 bases lay outside the gene matches. The CDR3 bases are TGTGCCAGTAGTGCAACCGGGACAGTGGAGCAGTACTTC. Protein sequence: CASSATGTVEQYF.

This clonotype has a count of ten or more. The chain has TRBV7-9 and TRBJ2-5, with D possibly being TRBD2 (6 bases). The V gene lost 5 bases and the J gene lost 4 bases, with 14 bases spanning the gap. The CDR3 runs 14 residues. Germline V CDR1 and CDR2: SEHNR, FQNEAQ (reference sequence). CDR3 residues: CASSPRDFRETQYF. In DNA, the CDR3 is TGTGCCAGCAGCCCCCGGGACTTTCGAGAGACCCAGTACTTC.

This clonotype was found a few times. It may be a read error: a sequence one base away is much more abundant. As DNA, the CDR3 is TGTGCCTGGGGGTTTGGCCGGGTTTATCAAGAGACCCAGTGCTTC. It codes for CAWGFGRVYQETQCF. J is TRBJ2-5 and V is TRBV30; D call uncertain. CDR3 size: 15 residues. The germline V gene has CDR1 GTSNPN and CDR2 SVGIG (reference sequence).

At least ten counts were recorded for this clonotype. This rearrangement joins TRBV6-2 or TRBV6-3 to TRBJ2-5, with 8 bases identical to TRBD1. V lost 6 bases, J lost 2 bases, and 8 bases stayed unmatched. The germline CDR1 and CDR2 sequences are MNHEY and SVGEGT. There are 15 residues in the CDR3. CDR3 coding DNA: TGTGCCAGCAGGGTAAAGGACAGGGCGCAAGAGACCCAGTACTTC. Amino acid sequence: CASRVKDRAQETQYF.

This clonotype was seen at least ten times. This chain uses TRBV27 with TRBJ2-5, with D hard to call. The CDR3 has 13 residues. The V end lost 6 bases, the J end lost 3 bases, and 11 bases lay between the germline ends. The germline CDR1 and CDR2 sequences are MNHEY and SMNVEV (reference sequence). CDR3 amino acids: CASSSWNEETQYF. The DNA for the CDR3 is TGTGCCAGCAGCTCCTGGAACGAAGAGACCCAGTACTTC.

This clonotype was counted many times. The V gene is TRBV6-5, the J gene TRBJ2-7, with 8 bases fitting TRBD2. Germline V lookup: CDR1 MNHEY, CDR2 SVGAGI. The CDR3 is 15 residues long. Losses at the gene ends were 3 bases for V and 0 bases for J; bases not matched to a gene: 4. The CDR3 sequence is CASSYSAGGSYEQYF. DNA of the CDR3: TGTGCCAGCAGTTATTCGGCGGGGGGCTCCTACGAGCAGTACTTC.